The rows below give T cell receptor beta chains drawn from one sample of a study of cytomegalovirus exposure and HLA in healthy donors. TCRdb's table, derived via immunoSEQ multiplex PCR, lists solely in-frame clones and lacks some. The data hold 180,000 or so clones, with 76% observed a single time. Material for sequencing was PBMCs. These TCRs come from a man aged 18 to 30 in good health and CMV-seronegative. Both conserved end residues are part of each CDR3. The D gene is left open where the match is weak. Size tells how often a clone was seen (once, few, many) or the class of an expanded clone, and some rows leave it out.

d_call: -; j_call: TRBJ2-2; v_call: TRBV21-1; clone_size: few; cdr3_length: 19; cdr3_aa: CASSKVQGSGEANTGELFF; cdr3_nt: TGTGCCAGCAGCAAAGTTCAGGGGAGTGGGGAAGCGAACACCGGGGAGCTGTTTTTT
d_call: TRBD1; j_call: TRBJ1-2; v_call: TRBV28; clone_size: -; cdr3_length: 17; cdr3_aa: CASSSITLGQGGYGYTF; cdr3_nt: TGTGCCAGCAGTTCTATTACCCTCGGACAGGGGGGCTATGGCTACACCTTC
d_call: TRBD1; j_call: TRBJ1-5; v_call: TRBV5-4; clone_size: few; cdr3_length: 15; cdr3_aa: CASSNDRDPNQPQHF; cdr3_nt: TGTGCCAGCAGCAACGACAGGGATCCCAATCAGCCCCAGCATTTT
d_call: -; j_call: TRBJ2-6; v_call: TRBV29-1; clone_size: -; cdr3_length: 15; cdr3_aa: CSVEDSDSGANVLTF; cdr3_nt: TGCAGCGTTGAGGACAGCGACTCTGGGGCCAACGTCCTGACTTTC
d_call: -; j_call: TRBJ1-2; v_call: TRBV28; clone_size: -; cdr3_length: 11; cdr3_aa: CASSWGGGYTF; cdr3_nt: TGTGCCAGCAGTTGGGGAGGGGGCTACACCTTC
d_call: -; j_call: TRBJ1-2; v_call: TRBV27; clone_size: -; cdr3_length: 14; cdr3_aa: CASSSLGAGWGYTF; cdr3_nt: TGTGCCAGCAGCTCGCTTGGGGCAGGGTGGGGCTACACCTTC
d_call: TRBD1; j_call: TRBJ1-2; v_call: TRBV5-1; clone_size: -; cdr3_length: 13; cdr3_aa: CASSSSTGQGYTF; cdr3_nt: TGCGCCAGCAGCTCGTCGACAGGGCAAGGCTACACCTTC
d_call: -; j_call: TRBJ1-5; v_call: TRBV6-1; clone_size: few; cdr3_length: 13; cdr3_aa: CASAERENQPQHF; cdr3_nt: TGTGCCAGCGCAGAACGGGAAAATCAGCCCCAGCATTTT
d_call: TRBD2; j_call: TRBJ2-2; v_call: TRBV2; clone_size: -; cdr3_length: 15; cdr3_aa: CASGLRGIGDGELFF; cdr3_nt: TGTGCCAGCGGCCTGCGGGGGATTGGCGACGGGGAGCTGTTTTTT
d_call: -; j_call: TRBJ1-2; v_call: TRBV6-5; clone_size: -; cdr3_length: 13; cdr3_aa: CASQIDRIYGYTF; cdr3_nt: TGTGCCAGCCAAATAGACAGGATCTATGGCTACACCTTC
d_call: TRBD1; j_call: TRBJ1-1; v_call: TRBV7-2; clone_size: -; cdr3_length: 14; cdr3_aa: CASSLVRTGPEAFF; cdr3_nt: TGTGCCAGCAGCTTAGTTAGGACAGGTCCTGAAGCTTTCTTT
d_call: TRBD2; j_call: TRBJ2-1; v_call: TRBV6-6; clone_size: -; cdr3_length: 16; cdr3_aa: CASSPLGLAGYNEQFF; cdr3_nt: TGTGCCAGCAGCCCCCTAGGCCTAGCGGGTTACAATGAGCAGTTCTTC
d_call: -; j_call: TRBJ1-4; v_call: TRBV30; clone_size: once; cdr3_length: 14; cdr3_aa: CAWTQGWGTQKLFF; cdr3_nt: TGTGCCTGGACCCAGGGATGGGGGACTCAAAAACTGTTTTTT
d_call: -; j_call: TRBJ1-1; v_call: TRBV7-3; clone_size: -; cdr3_length: 15; cdr3_aa: CASSLFTRANTEAFF; cdr3_nt: TGTGCCAGCAGCTTATTTACCAGGGCGAACACTGAAGCTTTCTTT
d_call: -; j_call: TRBJ2-3; v_call: TRBV6-1; clone_size: -; cdr3_length: 13; cdr3_aa: CASILGSTDTQYF; cdr3_nt: TGTGCCAGCATCCTAGGAAGCACAGATACGCAGTATTTT
d_call: TRBD2; j_call: TRBJ2-1; v_call: TRBV7-6; clone_size: -; cdr3_length: 15; cdr3_aa: CASSLEAGAGNEQFF; cdr3_nt: TGTGCCAGCAGCTTAGAAGCGGGAGCGGGGAATGAGCAGTTCTTC
d_call: -; j_call: TRBJ1-5; v_call: TRBV28; clone_size: -; cdr3_length: 13; cdr3_aa: CASSQGHHQPQHF; cdr3_nt: TGTGCCAGCAGCCAGGGGCACCATCAGCCCCAGCATTTT
d_call: -; j_call: TRBJ1-1; v_call: TRBV29-1; clone_size: few; cdr3_length: 11; cdr3_aa: CSVAWQAEAFF; cdr3_nt: TGCAGCGTTGCATGGCAGGCTGAAGCTTTCTTT
d_call: TRBD2; j_call: TRBJ2-1; v_call: TRBV15; clone_size: -; cdr3_length: 14; cdr3_aa: CATSPVAGMYEQFF; cdr3_nt: TGTGCCACCAGTCCCGTAGCGGGAATGTATGAGCAGTTCTTC
d_call: -; j_call: TRBJ2-1; v_call: TRBV7-6; clone_size: -; cdr3_length: 15; cdr3_aa: CASSRELQGWDEQFF; cdr3_nt: TGTGCCAGCAGCCGAGAACTTCAGGGGTGGGATGAGCAGTTCTTC
d_call: -; j_call: TRBJ1-1; v_call: TRBV10-3; clone_size: -; cdr3_length: 13; cdr3_aa: CAISLDRDTEAFF; cdr3_nt: TGTGCCATCAGTCTCGACAGAGACACTGAAGCTTTCTTT
d_call: TRBD1; j_call: TRBJ2-7; v_call: TRBV11-3; clone_size: -; cdr3_length: 16; cdr3_aa: CASSSRPGQEFYEQYF; cdr3_nt: TGTGCCAGCAGCTCCCGCCCGGGACAGGAGTTTTACGAGCAGTACTTC
d_call: TRBD2; j_call: TRBJ2-2; v_call: TRBV4-1; clone_size: -; cdr3_length: 16; cdr3_aa: CASTRGWEGRTGELFF; cdr3_nt: TGCGCCAGCACACGAGGGTGGGAGGGCCGGACCGGGGAGCTGTTTTTT
d_call: -; j_call: TRBJ2-1; v_call: TRBV29-1; clone_size: -; cdr3_length: 15; cdr3_aa: CSVAFESLPYTEQFF; cdr3_nt: TGCAGCGTTGCTTTTGAGTCTCTACCATATACTGAGCAGTTCTTC
d_call: -; j_call: TRBJ2-3; v_call: TRBV5-4; clone_size: -; cdr3_length: 13; cdr3_aa: CASSFPGSDTQYF; cdr3_nt: TGTGCCAGCAGCTTTCCGGGATCAGATACGCAGTATTTT
d_call: -; j_call: TRBJ2-7; v_call: TRBV6-6; clone_size: -; cdr3_length: 15; cdr3_aa: CASAATHSPLGEQYF; cdr3_nt: TGTGCCAGCGCTGCCACCCACAGTCCTCTTGGGGAGCAGTACTTC
d_call: TRBD1; j_call: TRBJ2-7; v_call: TRBV27; clone_size: -; cdr3_length: 16; cdr3_aa: CASSLGRWDRGYEQYF; cdr3_nt: TGTGCCAGCAGTTTAGGGAGGTGGGACAGGGGGTACGAGCAGTACTTC
d_call: TRBD1; j_call: TRBJ1-1; v_call: TRBV19; clone_size: few; cdr3_length: 11; cdr3_aa: CASSGQGAAFF; cdr3_nt: TGTGCCAGTTCAGGTCAGGGGGCCGCTTTCTTT
d_call: TRBD1; j_call: TRBJ2-7; v_call: TRBV28; clone_size: -; cdr3_length: 16; cdr3_aa: CASSSAGQGGNYEQYF; cdr3_nt: TGTGCCAGCAGTTCCGCGGGACAGGGGGGTAACTACGAGCAGTACTTC
d_call: -; j_call: TRBJ2-1; v_call: TRBV7-9; clone_size: -; cdr3_length: 11; cdr3_aa: CASLNRDEQFF; cdr3_nt: TGTGCCAGTCTAAACAGGGATGAGCAGTTCTTC
d_call: -; j_call: TRBJ1-5; v_call: TRBV6-5; clone_size: -; cdr3_length: 15; cdr3_aa: CASRLTEHSNQPQHF; cdr3_nt: TGTGCCAGCAGGCTAACAGAGCATAGCAATCAGCCCCAGCATTTT
d_call: TRBD2; j_call: TRBJ2-7; v_call: TRBV2; clone_size: -; cdr3_length: 14; cdr3_aa: CATAGLAAPYEQYF; cdr3_nt: TGTGCCACAGCGGGACTAGCGGCCCCCTACGAGCAGTACTTC
d_call: TRBD1; j_call: TRBJ1-2; v_call: TRBV18; clone_size: -; cdr3_length: 19; cdr3_aa: CASSNNPPGQGVSTYGYTF; cdr3_nt: TGTGCCAGCTCGAACAACCCACCGGGACAGGGGGTTAGTACCTATGGCTACACCTTC
d_call: -; j_call: TRBJ1-6; v_call: TRBV9; clone_size: -; cdr3_length: 15; cdr3_aa: CASSKGGTAYSPLHF; cdr3_nt: TGTGCCAGCAGCAAAGGCGGGACGGCTTATTCACCCCTCCACTTT
d_call: TRBD1; j_call: TRBJ1-4; v_call: TRBV28; clone_size: -; cdr3_length: 14; cdr3_aa: CASSFGTGGEKLFF; cdr3_nt: TGTGCCAGCAGTTTCGGGACAGGGGGGGAAAAACTGTTTTTT
d_call: TRBD2; j_call: TRBJ2-5; v_call: TRBV7-8; clone_size: -; cdr3_length: 14; cdr3_aa: CASSLAGGVETQYF; cdr3_nt: TGTGCCAGCAGCTTAGCGGGAGGGGTAGAGACCCAGTACTTC
d_call: -; j_call: TRBJ1-6; v_call: TRBV5-4; clone_size: -; cdr3_length: 17; cdr3_aa: CASSPFGGGRADSPLHF; cdr3_nt: TGTGCCAGCAGCCCCTTCGGGGGGGGCCGGGCGGATTCACCCCTCCACTTT
d_call: -; j_call: TRBJ1-4; v_call: TRBV9; clone_size: -; cdr3_length: 16; cdr3_aa: CASSANAGGTNEKLFF; cdr3_nt: TGTGCCAGCAGCGCCAACGCCGGCGGTACTAATGAAAAACTGTTTTTT
d_call: -; j_call: TRBJ1-1; v_call: TRBV5-5; clone_size: -; cdr3_length: 13; cdr3_aa: CASRVGGGAEAFF; cdr3_nt: TGTGCCAGCAGAGTTGGGGGGGGAGCTGAAGCTTTCTTT
d_call: -; j_call: TRBJ1-4; v_call: TRBV5-1; clone_size: -; cdr3_length: 15; cdr3_aa: CASSPGGAANEKLFF; cdr3_nt: TGCGCCAGCAGCCCGGGAGGGGCCGCGAACGAAAAACTGTTTTTT
d_call: -; j_call: TRBJ2-2; v_call: TRBV9; clone_size: few; cdr3_length: 12; cdr3_aa: CASSALFGELFF; cdr3_nt: TGTGCCAGCAGCGCCCTATTCGGGGAGCTGTTTTTT
d_call: -; j_call: TRBJ2-1; v_call: TRBV10-3; clone_size: -; cdr3_length: 13; cdr3_aa: CATRVGRLNEQFF; cdr3_nt: TGTGCCACCCGCGTGGGGCGACTCAATGAGCAGTTCTTC
d_call: TRBD1; j_call: TRBJ1-1; v_call: TRBV7-9; clone_size: -; cdr3_length: 13; cdr3_aa: CASSRAGGTEAFF; cdr3_nt: TGTGCCAGCAGCAGGGCAGGGGGCACTGAAGCTTTCTTT
d_call: TRBD2; j_call: TRBJ2-7; v_call: TRBV9; clone_size: -; cdr3_length: 14; cdr3_aa: CASSVDGGAYEQYF; cdr3_nt: TGTGCCAGCAGCGTAGACGGGGGGGCTTACGAGCAGTACTTC
d_call: -; j_call: TRBJ2-2; v_call: TRBV7-8; clone_size: -; cdr3_length: 14; cdr3_aa: CASSLNRLTGELFF; cdr3_nt: TGTGCCAGCAGCTTGAACCGACTCACCGGGGAGCTGTTTTTT
d_call: TRBD1; j_call: TRBJ2-5; v_call: TRBV5-1; clone_size: -; cdr3_length: 16; cdr3_aa: CASSPSRLGQAETQYF; cdr3_nt: TGCGCCAGCAGCCCGAGTCGGTTGGGACAGGCTGAGACCCAGTACTTC
d_call: -; j_call: TRBJ1-1; v_call: TRBV5-1; clone_size: -; cdr3_length: 13; cdr3_aa: CASSPDSRGTAFF; cdr3_nt: TGCGCCAGCAGCCCTGATTCCAGGGGTACAGCTTTCTTT
d_call: TRBD2; j_call: TRBJ2-5; v_call: TRBV5-6; clone_size: -; cdr3_length: 16; cdr3_aa: CASSRPGLARGGTQYF; cdr3_nt: TGTGCCAGCAGCCGGCCGGGACTAGCTCGCGGGGGGACCCAGTACTTC